These 21 T cell receptor beta chains came from one sample sequenced in a study of patients and donors after allogeneic stem cell transplantation. A single record per CDR3 protein comes from TCRdb applying MiXCR to the RT-PCR reads. Among 410,000 or so distinct CDR3 sequences listed, around 16% were seen once. What was sequenced was blood, either unsorted or a sorted T cell fraction (not recorded which). The receptors derive from a human donor who was either an allogeneic HSCT recipient or a stem cell or donor lymphocyte infusion donor (not recorded which). It is not recorded whose cells these are; they may come from a transplant donor.

A few counts support this clonotype. This chain joins TRBV6-5 and TRBJ2-7; 7 nucleotides line up with TRBD2. CDR3 size: 15 residues. Germline lookup yields CDR1 MNHEY and CDR2 SVGAGI. Trimming cost V 0 bases and J 0 bases; bases outside gene matches: 2. CDR3 protein: CASSYSGGGSYEQYF. CDR3 DNA sequence: TGTGCCAGCAGTTACTCAGGCGGGGGCTCCTACGAGCAGTACTTC.

This chain uses TRBV10-3 with TRBJ1-5; D gene ambiguous. This CDR3 contains 13 residues. The V gene's germline CDR1 is ENHRY and CDR2 SYGVKD. Trimming left V 3 bases short and J 0 bases short, with 3 bases between. The CDR3 DNA reads TGTGCCATCAGTGATGGTAGCAATCAGCCCCAGCATTTT. This sequence encodes CAISDGSNQPQHF.

CDR3 residues: CASSLNGGRTEAFF. In DNA, the CDR3 is TGTGCCAGCAGCCTCAATGGGGGCCGTACTGAAGCTTTCTTT. The V and J genes are TRBV7-3 and TRBJ1-1; D may be TRBD1 (6 bases). Germline CDR1 and CDR2: SGHTA and FQGTGA. Trimming left V 5 bases short and J 5 bases short, with 15 bases between. The length of the CDR3 is 14 residues. Using reference TRBV7-3 and TRBJ1-1 for the parts outside the CDR3, the full variable domain is GAGVSQTPSNKVTEKGKYVELRCDPISGHTALYWYRQSLGQGPEFLIYFQGTGAADDSGLPNDRFFAVRPEGSVSTLKIQRTERGDSAVYLCASSLNGGRTEAFFGQGTRLTVV.

This clonotype has more than one count but fewer than ten. The chain links TRBV5-1 to TRBJ2-7, with D tentatively TRBD1 (5 bases). This CDR3 is built from 13 residues. From germline, CDR1 is SGHRS and CDR2 YFSETQ. The V end was cut by 5 bases, the J end by 2 bases, with 11 bases between. CDR3 nucleotides: TGCGCCAGCAGACCGACAGCAGCCTACGAGCAGTACTTC. The encoded protein is CASRPTAAYEQYF.

This clonotype turned up a few times. CDR3 DNA: TGTGCCAGCAGGGACCCGGACAGAGAAGCTTTCTTT. It translates to CASRDPDREAFF. J is TRBJ1-1 and V is TRBV7-8; TRBD1 is a possible D gene (6 bases). Germline V gives CDR1 SGHVS, CDR2 FQNEAQ. The V end was cut by 6 bases, the J end by 8 bases, with 13 bases between. This CDR3 is built from 12 residues. The full variable domain, rest sourced from reference TRBV7-8 and TRBJ1-1, is GAGVSQSPRYKVAKRGQDVALRCDPISGHVSLFWYQQALGQGPEFLTYFQNEAQLDKSGLPSDRFFAERPEGSVSTLKIQRTQQEDSAVYLCASRDPDREAFFGQGTRLTVV.

V gene TRBV28 combines with J gene TRBJ1-1; 7 bases map to TRBD1. Germline-derived CDR1 and CDR2 are MDHEN and SYDVKM. This CDR3 spans 16 amino acids. J lost 3 bases, V lost 4 bases, and 11 bases had no gene match. The CDR3 DNA sequence: TGTGCCAGCAGTTCCGCCGGACAGGTCAGGGACACTGAAGCTTTCTTT. It translates to CASSSAGQVRDTEAFF.

This clonotype was detected only a few times. The rearrangement links TRBV7-9 to TRBJ1-2; D remains ambiguous. Trimming took 4 bases from V and 1 from J, leaving 13 bases between them. CDR1 and CDR2 (germline): SEHNR, FQNEAQ (reference sequence). This CDR3 has 15 residues. CDR3 protein: CASSSGRILNYGYTF. The CDR3 region has the DNA TGTGCCAGCAGCTCCGGACGGATCCTTAACTATGGCTACACCTTC.

The V gene is TRBV6-5, the J gene TRBJ2-7; tentative D call: TRBD1 (6 bases). V was cut by 0 bases and J by 1 base, with 10 bases left in between. The CDR3 totals 15 residues. Germline-derived CDR1 and CDR2 are MNHEY and SVGAGI. CDR3 in amino acids: CASSYSHGQSYEQYF. In DNA, the CDR3 is TGTGCCAGCAGTTACTCCCACGGACAGTCCTACGAGCAGTACTTC.

The chain combines TRBV5-1 with TRBJ2-7; 8 bases align to TRBD1. V was clipped by 4 bases and J by 3 bases; unmatched bases: 9. The V gene's germline CDR1 is SGHRS and CDR2 YFSETQ. This CDR3 has 15 residues. For the CDR3, the DNA is TGCGCCAGCAGCCTTGGTTTAGGACAGGGCTACGAGCAGTACTTC. Protein product: CASSLGLGQGYEQYF.

The chain uses TRBV30 and TRBJ1-1, with D possibly being TRBD1 (6 bases). Trimming cost V 3 bases and J 7 bases, with 9 bases left between them. The CDR3 has 11 residues. From germline, CDR1 is GTSNPN and CDR2 SVGIG (reference sequence). Here the CDR3 reads CAWSRQVEAFF. The CDR3 bases are TGTGCCTGGAGCCGACAGGTTGAAGCTTTCTTT.

This clonotype occurred many times. The chain joins TRBV12-3 or TRBV12-4 to TRBJ2-1, with 8 bases that match TRBD2. This CDR3 has 18 residues. With V trimmed by 5 bases and J by 6 bases, 18 bases remained unmatched. The CDR3 sequence is CASSPLGLARAIRNEQFF. The CDR3 DNA sequence: TGTGCCAGCAGTCCCCTCGGACTAGCCCGGGCAATACGCAATGAGCAGTTCTTC.

V and J are TRBV25-1 and TRBJ1-1, with TRBD1 matching over 10 bases. J lost 5 bases, V lost 7 bases, and 22 bases had no gene match. CDR1 and CDR2 (germline): MGHDK, SYGVNS. The CDR3 extends over 19 amino acids. The CDR3 DNA reads as TGTGCCAGCACCTCATTACCCTCCGGGACAGGGGAGAGGAATACTGAAGCTTTCTTT. This encodes CASTSLPSGTGERNTEAFF.

J is TRBJ2-3 and V is TRBV5-4; possibly TRBD2 for D (6 bases). V lost 5 bases, J lost 6 bases, and 22 bases lay in between. From germline, CDR1 is SGHNT and CDR2 YYREEE (reference sequence). The CDR3 has 16 residues. The CDR3: CASSSGTVPKRDTQYF. The CDR3 bases are TGTGCCAGCAGTTCTGGGACTGTTCCCAAGAGGGATACGCAGTATTTT.

This clonotype appeared a few times. The genes are TRBV5-1 and TRBJ2-2; D might be TRBD1 (6 bases). The CDR3 runs to 16 residues. V gave up 4 bases and J gave up 0 bases, with 13 bases separating them. The germline CDR1 and CDR2 sequences are SGHRS and YFSETQ. The CDR3 nucleotides read TGCGCCAGCAGCCCATACAGGGCGCCGAACACCGGGGAGCTGTTTTTT. It yields the protein CASSPYRAPNTGELFF.

This clonotype was detected ten times or more. The rearrangement links TRBV12-3 or TRBV12-4 to TRBJ1-3, with TRBD1 matching over 7 bases. V gave up 2 bases and J gave up 7 bases; unmatched junction bases: 2. The CDR3 consists of 13 residues. The CDR3 DNA sequence: TGTGCCAGCAGTTTATCAGGGGGTAACACCATATATTTT. This translates into CASSLSGGNTIYF.

The rearrangement links TRBV11-2 to TRBJ2-7, with 11 bases lining up with TRBD2. V shed 6 bases and J 4 bases; nucleotides not matched to a gene: 8. CDR1 and CDR2 (germline): SGHAT, FQNNGV. This CDR3 has 15 amino acids. CDR3 sequence reads: CASRVTGTSGYEQYF. In nucleotides, the CDR3 is TGTGCCAGCAGAGTAACCGGGACTAGCGGTTACGAGCAGTACTTC.

In this sample, this clonotype turned up a few times. This chain connects TRBV11-2 to TRBJ2-1; 12 nucleotides align to TRBD2. Trimming at V came to 5 bases and at J to 8 bases, leaving 4 bases not matched to a gene. Germline V CDR1 and CDR2: SGHAT, FQNNGV. The CDR3 is 14 residues long. DNA of the CDR3: TGTGCCAGCAGCCTAGCGGGGGGGGGCCATGAGCAGTTCTTC. Translating gives CASSLAGGGHEQFF.

This clonotype occurred a few times. The CDR3 region is CSAMGLRPWGNQPQHF. CDR3 nucleotides: TGCAGTGCTATGGGGTTGCGACCCTGGGGCAATCAGCCCCAGCATTTT. The chain recombines TRBV20-1 with TRBJ1-5, with unresolved D. Trimming removed 4 bases from V and 2 bases from J, with 18 bases in between. Germline values: CDR1 DFQATT, CDR2 SNEGSKA (reference sequence). The CDR3 length is 16 residues.

CDR3 bases: TGTGCCAGCAGCATAAGCAGGGAAACTGAAGCTTTCTTT. Translating it yields CASSISRETEAFF. The gene calls are TRBV2 and TRBJ1-1; weak D call: TRBD1 (5 bases). This CDR3 has 13 residues. CDR1 SNHLY and CDR2 FYNNEI come from the germline V gene. V was clipped by 6 bases and J by 5 bases, with 13 bases between them.

The rearrangement joins TRBV5-5 to TRBJ2-4; possible D gene TRBD2, 5 bases. Per the germline V gene, CDR1 is SGHKS and CDR2 is YYEKEE (reference sequence). This CDR3 contains 13 residues. V lost 0 bases and J 7 bases, leaving 8 bases between the germline ends. In nucleotides, the CDR3 is TGTGCCAGCAGCTTGGAGGGAGTTAACATTCAGTACTTC. This sequence encodes CASSLEGVNIQYF.

The V and J genes are TRBV4-1 and TRBJ1-5; a weak D match, TRBD1 (5 bases). Germline loops: CDR1 MGHRA, CDR2 YSYEKL. Trimming stripped 1 base from V and 3 bases from J, with 10 bases between. The CDR3 consists of 15 residues. CDR3 sequence: CASSQVKQANQPQHF. CDR3 DNA: TGCGCCAGCAGCCAAGTGAAACAGGCCAATCAGCCCCAGCATTTT.